This T cell receptor (beta chain) was captured in a study of CD8 T cells in Susac syndrome (dated by TCRdb to between 2018 and 2021). For the study in its entirety: Repertoire sequencing was used to test whether CD8+ T cell activation and differentiation in Susac syndrome was antigen driven. What the study reported, not specific to this receptor: The number of individuals in the TCR sequencing and HLA analysis was acknowledged as relatively small.

Relative to germline, V is 8 bases shorter and J is 0 bases shorter, with 12 bases between their ends. From the cysteine through the phenylalanine, the CDR3 covers 14 amino acids. The DNA shown is the 42-base CDR3, in frame from base 1. CDR1 is given as MDHEN and CDR2 as SYDVKM, both from the germline V gene. High-throughput TCR beta sequencing profiled peripheral blood CD8+ and CD4+ T cells from healthy donors, Susac syndrome patients and multiple sclerosis patients. Multiple sclerosis controls were treatment-naive patients with stable or active relapsing-remitting disease fulfilling revised McDonald criteria. Bulk CD8+ and CD4+ T cells were purified by magnetic negative isolation, whereas CD8+ TEMRA cells were enriched by FACS. Blood was collected in EDTA tubes and processed within 24 hours, with PBMCs isolated through density gradient centrifugation. PBMCs intended for TCR sequencing were cryopreserved in liquid nitrogen and thawed later in a water bath at 37 degrees C. Purity of sorted or isolated CD4+, CD8+ and CD8+ TEMRA cells was at least 90%.

Concerning this clonotype itself: Its antigen target is currently unknown. No base qualities exist here, and no much larger clone lies one base off it.

RNA was extracted using the RNeasy kit, and about 0.45 to 1 ug of the RNA was reverse transcribed with random hexamers. The immunoSEQ multiplex PCR assay, which covers 54 Vbeta and 13 Jbeta segments, was used to amplify TCR beta CDR3 regions. PCR amplification bias was corrected by using a synthetic template baseline for primer optimization and computational correction. In the original analysis: Reads were annotated to V, D and J genes per IMGT and analyzed with immunoSEQ Analyzer, keeping only productive sequences. Clonality was computed as one minus Shannon entropy normalized by log2 of the number of productive unique sequences. Public and private clones were assessed among the 100 most prevalent clones of each patient and control. Clones were defined as Susac-specific when absent from the healthy and MS cohorts, from about a thousand published viral clones and from other ImmuneACCESS disease sequences. TCRdb took the public reads, trimmed them with fastp at Q25, ran MiXCR for clone calling and kept in-frame beta chains. For every CDR3 protein sequence, its rows merge into one entry that carries the most common genes and DNA. TCRdb's processing, not the authors', yielded these V and J calls. The sample yields around 150,000 distinct CDR3 sequences; 94% were counted once. The top ten constitute about 0.086% of the sample.

The sequenced sample consisted of CD4+ T cells from PBMCs. The receptor was derived from a human donor with multiple sclerosis. The receptor chain draws on TRBV28 and TRBJ2-3; the D gene is perhaps TRBD1 or TRBD2, as each covers 6 bases. The nucleotide sequence is given as TGTGCCAGCTGGGGGGCGGGGAGCACAGATACGCAGTATTTT. This sequence encodes CASWGAGSTDTQYF.